Below, 8 T cell receptor beta chains from the same sample are listed, as sequenced in a study of T cell repertoires in cytomegalovirus infection. TCRdb reprocessed the reads via MiXCR and lists one record per CDR3 protein. The data contain around 320,000 distinct CDR3 sequences, around 9.5% of them seen just once; the ten biggest clones take up around 4%. Sequencing input: PBMCs. These receptors came from a human donor in good health (CMV status not recorded). Some clones in this sample may be carry-over from other donors' samples.

This clonotype was counted at least ten times. This sequence joins TRBV30 and TRBJ1-2; 8 bases map to TRBD1. Germline CDR1 and CDR2: GTSNPN and SVGIG (reference sequence). V shed 3 bases and J 6 bases; nucleotides not matched to a gene: 12. The CDR3 runs 15 residues. CDR3 coding DNA: TGTGCCTGGAGCCCCCTTATGACAGGGGAGGATGGCTACACCTTC. Translation: CAWSPLMTGEDGYTF.

This clonotype was counted between two and nine times. This chain connects TRBV7-3 to TRBJ2-5, with D maybe TRBD1 (7 bases). The CDR3 consists of 14 residues. CDR1 SGHTA and CDR2 FQGTGA come from the germline V gene. Trimming removed 5 bases at V and 5 bases at J, with 15 bases between. For the CDR3, the DNA is TGTGCCAGCAGCGGAGGGGGCTCGGGGGAGACCCAGTACTTC. Protein: CASSGGGSGETQYF.

This clonotype showed up many times. J is TRBJ1-1 and V is TRBV10-3; D remains unclear. Trimming left V 3 bases short and J 0 bases short, with 5 bases between. The CDR3 totals 13 residues. In germline, CDR1 is ENHRY, CDR2 SYGVKD. CDR3 region: CAISDRMNTEAFF. The CDR3 coding sequence is TGTGCCATCAGTGACAGGATGAACACTGAAGCTTTCTTT.

Many counts were recorded for this clonotype. This chain links TRBV7-2 with TRBJ2-5, with D perhaps matching TRBD1 or TRBD2 (6 bases each). The CDR3 has 15 residues. Germline V gene data show CDR1 as SGHTA and CDR2 as FQGNSA. The V gene lost 3 bases and the J gene lost 3 bases, with 14 bases spanning the gap. The CDR3 region has the DNA TGTGCCAGCAGCTTTGGAGGGGACAAGAAAGAGACCCAGTACTTC. This translates into CASSFGGDKKETQYF.

The chain is built from TRBV10-3 and TRBJ2-7, with TRBD2 as a possible D gene (7 bases). This CDR3 spans 15 amino acids. V dropped 3 bases and J dropped 6 bases, with 18 bases sitting between them. Germline values: CDR1 ENHRY, CDR2 SYGVKD. The CDR3 sequence: CAISDSRGATGEQYF. CDR3 sequence (DNA): TGTGCCATCAGTGATTCTCGGGGGGCAACTGGCGAGCAGTACTTC.

This clonotype was detected many times. The CDR3 loop is CASSRLAGVPSTDTQYF. The CDR3 bases are TGTGCCAGCAGTCGTCTCGCGGGAGTACCTAGCACAGATACGCAGTATTTT. The chain carries TRBV6-2 or TRBV6-3 and TRBJ2-3; 7 nucleotides line up with TRBD2. This CDR3 comprises 17 residues. V lost 5 bases to trimming and J lost 0 bases; unmatched junction nucleotides: 11. Germline lookup yields CDR1 MNHEY and CDR2 SVGEGT.

This clonotype has at least ten counts. The V and J genes are TRBV7-2 and TRBJ2-5, with 9 bases lining up with TRBD2. Germline trimming cut 6 bases from V and 5 bases from J; bases unmatched to any gene: 13. The germline V gene encodes CDR1 SGHTA and CDR2 FQGNSA. The length of the CDR3 is 16 residues. The CDR3 loop reads CASSREWRGGDETQYF. The CDR3, as DNA: TGTGCCAGCAGTAGAGAATGGCGGGGGGGCGATGAGACCCAGTACTTC.

There are a few counts of this clonotype. The rearrangement uses TRBV11-3 and TRBJ1-1; D is undetermined. This CDR3 comprises 13 residues. Trimming left V 5 bases short and J 2 bases short, with 9 bases between. Germline assignment: CDR1 SGHNT and CDR2 YENEEA. The CDR3 region has the DNA TGTGCCAGCAGCGAAATCGCCAACACTGAAGCTTTCTTT. This sequence encodes CASSEIANTEAFF.